One and the same sample provided the 26 T cell receptor beta chains below, sequenced in a study of T cells after yellow fever vaccination. TCRdb re-called the 5' RACE reads through MiXCR, storing one row per CDR3 protein. Of 250,000 to 300,000 distinct CDR3 sequences listed, approximately 8% are singletons. This specimen consisted of CD4+ T cells sorted from PBMCs, obtained 5 days after the yellow fever booster vaccination. These receptors were obtained from a man between 18 and 29 years old who received the YFV17D yellow fever vaccine.

Only a few counts were recorded for this clonotype. The chain recombines TRBV12-3 or TRBV12-4 with TRBJ2-7; TRBD2 aligns across 9 bases. The CDR3 is made up of 12 amino acids. J lost 7 bases, V lost 3 bases, and 1 base had no gene match. The CDR3 DNA reads TGTGCCAGCAGTTTTGCGGGGGGGGAGCAGTACGTC. Protein: CASSFAGGEQYV.

CDR3 nucleotide sequence: TGTGCCAGCAGCTTAGGATTCGGGGAGCTGTTTTTT. Translation gives CASSLGFGELFF. The chain couples TRBV7-6 to TRBJ2-2; no definite D call. V gave up 1 base and J gave up 7 bases, with 4 bases separating them. Germline V gene data show CDR1 as SGHVS and CDR2 as FNYEAQ. The CDR3 is 12 residues long.

In this sample, this clonotype turned up a few times. J is TRBJ2-3 and V is TRBV20-1; 8 nucleotides agree with TRBD2. The CDR3 is made up of 14 amino acids. Trimming removed 0 bases from V and 2 bases from J; junction bases left unmatched: 1. Germline V gives CDR1 DFQATT, CDR2 SNEGSKA (reference sequence). CDR3 DNA: TGCAGTGCTAGAGATAGCGGGGTCACAGATACGCAGTATTTT. Its translation is CSARDSGVTDTQYF.

This chain links TRBV3-1 with TRBJ2-7; D might be TRBD1 (5 bases). This CDR3 spans 14 amino acids. Germline V gene lookup returns CDR1 LGHDT and CDR2 YNNKEL (reference sequence). V gave up 1 base and J gave up 1 base, with 8 bases separating them. CDR3 nucleotides: TGTGCCAGCAGCCAAGGGGCAGGGTCCTACGAGCAGTACTTC. It yields the protein CASSQGAGSYEQYF.

This clonotype was recorded many times. The rearrangement links TRBV5-1 to TRBJ1-2; possibly TRBD1 for D (6 bases). CDR3 length: 13 residues. Germline V gene sequence: CDR1 SGHRS, CDR2 YFSETQ. V lost 0 bases, J lost 10 bases, and 13 bases lay in between. The CDR3 DNA reads as TGCGCCAGCAGCTTGGACAGGGTCACCACCTACACCTTC. Its translation is CASSLDRVTTYTF.

The chain uses TRBV18 and TRBJ2-7; TRBD2 aligns across 8 bases. Trimming removed 3 bases from V and 2 bases from J; junction bases left unmatched: 6. In germline, CDR1 is KGHSH, CDR2 LQKENI. This CDR3 has 15 amino acids. In nucleotides, the CDR3 is TGTGCCAGCTCACCCTTCGACGGGGGGGCCTACGAGCAGTACTTC. Translated, it gives CASSPFDGGAYEQYF. The variable domain in full, completed from reference TRBV18 and TRBJ2-7, reads NAGVMQNPRHLVRRRGQEARLRCSPMKGHSHVYWYRQLPEEGLKFMVYLQKENIIDESGMPKERFSAEFPKEGPSILRIQQVVRGDSAAYFCASSPFDGGAYEQYFGPGTRLTVT.

This clonotype occurred many times. The V and J genes are TRBV11-2 and TRBJ2-1, with no clear D. CDR3 length equals 13 residues. Trimming took off 1 base at V and 5 bases at J, with 6 bases between the two ends. The germline CDR1 and CDR2 sequences are SGHAT and FQNNGV. The CDR3: CASSLVLNNEQFF. DNA for the CDR3: TGTGCCAGCAGCTTAGTACTTAACAATGAGCAGTTCTTC.

This clonotype was observed a single time. This rearrangement joins TRBV30 to TRBJ2-1; tentative D call: TRBD2 (6 bases). CDR1 GTSNPN and CDR2 SVGIG come from the germline V gene (reference sequence). The CDR3 totals 12 residues. The V end lost 0 bases, the J end lost 14 bases, and 14 bases lay between the germline ends. Here the CDR3 DNA reads TGTGCCTGGAGTGTAAATTGGGGGGTTGAGTTCTTC. Protein product: CAWSVNWGVEFF.

With regard to this clonotype: At one end, the junction sequence differs from germline, possibly due to a read error. This chain joins TRBV3-1 and TRBJ2-2; D perhaps matches TRBD1 (7 bases). CDR3 size: 13 residues. Per the germline V gene, CDR1 is LGHDT and CDR2 is YNNKEL (reference sequence). The CDR3 DNA follows: TGTGCCTGCTGGGAGGAAAACACAGGGGAGCTGTATTTT. Its translation is CACWEENTGELYF.

The chain combines TRBV7-2 with TRBJ2-2, with 7 bases fitting TRBD1. J lost 6 bases, V lost 5 bases, and 9 bases had no gene match. CDR1 is SGHTA and CDR2 is FQGNSA in the germline V gene. The CDR3 runs to 15 residues. CDR3 region: CASSARTDRAGELFF. CDR3 nucleotide sequence: TGTGCCAGCAGCGCACGGACCGACAGGGCCGGGGAGCTGTTTTTT.

The sample holds many counts of this clonotype. The gene calls are TRBV9 and TRBJ2-1; a possible D gene is TRBD2 (5 bases). The CDR3 length is 14 residues. V was shortened by 7 bases and J by 4 bases, with 15 bases between the two germline ends. The germline CDR1 and CDR2 sequences are SGDLS and YYNGEE. Here the CDR3 reads CASGGYSTYNEQFF. CDR3 sequence (DNA): TGTGCCAGCGGAGGATACAGCACTTACAATGAGCAGTTCTTC.

The chain is built from TRBV4-2 and TRBJ2-1; 9 bases match TRBD1. This CDR3 spans 16 amino acids. Germline V CDR1 and CDR2: LGHNA, YNFKEQ. After removal of 4 bases from V and 5 bases from J, the junction contained 9 bases not matched to a gene. The CDR3 bases are TGTGCCAGCAGCCGAGTAGGGACAGGGATAAACAATGAGCAGTTCTTC. It yields the protein CASSRVGTGINNEQFF.

The chain carries TRBV4-3 and TRBJ2-3, with 10 bases matching TRBD1. Unmatched junction bases numbered 9, after V lost 0 bases and J lost 6 bases. This CDR3 region has 17 residues. The germline V gene encodes CDR1 LGHNA and CDR2 YSLEER. CDR3 sequence: CASSQDHRGQGGDTQYF. In DNA, the CDR3 is TGCGCCAGCAGCCAAGATCATCGAGGACAGGGGGGTGATACGCAGTATTTT.

This chain uses TRBV4-1 with TRBJ2-7; tentative D call: TRBD1 (8 bases). There are 15 residues in the CDR3. V lost 4 bases, J lost 4 bases, and 17 bases lay in between. Germline assignment: CDR1 MGHRA and CDR2 YSYEKL. In nucleotides, the CDR3 is TGCGCCAGCAGCCTACAGGGGGAGGGATATTACGAGCAGTACTTC. Its translation is CASSLQGEGYYEQYF.

In this sample, this clonotype turned up many times. The chain links TRBV5-1 to TRBJ2-5, with D perhaps assigned TRBD1 or TRBD2 (5 bases each). Per the germline V gene, CDR1 is SGHRS and CDR2 is YFSETQ. V lost 4 bases and J lost 7, with 14 bases in between. This CDR3 has 13 amino acids. The CDR3 loop reads CASSTGRQGTQYF. In DNA, the CDR3 is TGCGCCAGCAGCACGGGACGTCAGGGGACCCAGTACTTC.

This clonotype has ten or more counts. The chain couples TRBV5-5 to TRBJ2-2; 8 nucleotides match TRBD1. The junction had 6 bases not matched to a gene; V was cut back by 1 base and J by 4 bases. Germline V gene sequence: CDR1 SGHKS, CDR2 YYEKEE (reference sequence). The CDR3 runs to 16 residues. CDR3 sequence reads: CASSLRQGAITGELFF. The CDR3 DNA reads TGTGCCAGCAGCTTGCGGCAGGGGGCCATCACCGGGGAGCTGTTTTTT.

This sequence joins TRBV5-1 and TRBJ1-5, with D tentatively TRBD1 (5 bases). The germline V gene has CDR1 SGHRS and CDR2 YFSETQ. V shed 2 bases and J shed 7 bases, with 16 bases lying between them. This CDR3 comprises 15 residues. The CDR3 nucleotides are TGCGCCAGCAGCTTCGAGGGGATCGGAAGCCAGCCCCAGCATTTT. It specifies CASSFEGIGSQPQHF.

The chain recombines TRBV6-5 with TRBJ1-6, with D unclear. Per germline, CDR1 MNHEY and CDR2 SVGAGI. V was cut by 2 bases and J by 13 bases, with 12 bases left in between. The CDR3 covers 13 residues. CDR3 region: CASSYKQASPLHF. The CDR3 DNA sequence: TGTGCCAGCAGTTACAAGCAGGCGTCGCCCCTCCACTTT.

This clonotype was detected a few times. The chain links TRBV27 to TRBJ1-2, with a possible D match to TRBD1 (5 bases). In germline, CDR1 is MNHEY, CDR2 SMNVEV (reference sequence). V dropped 3 bases and J dropped 8 bases, with 16 bases sitting between them. CDR3 length: 14 residues. As DNA, the CDR3 is TGTGCCAGCAGTTTTACGCTGGCAGGGCGAGGCTACACCTTC. The encoded protein is CASSFTLAGRGYTF.

This clonotype was recorded at least ten times. The chain links TRBV5-1 to TRBJ2-5; 13 nucleotides agree with TRBD2. The V segment lost 4 bases and the J segment 4 bases; nucleotides outside the gene matches: 13. There are 18 residues in the CDR3. In germline, CDR1 is SGHRS, CDR2 YFSETQ. The CDR3, as DNA: TGCGCCAGCAGCCTCGGACTAGCGGGGGCCTGGGGGAGAGAGACCCAGTACTTC. This codes for CASSLGLAGAWGRETQYF.

The chain joins TRBV19 to TRBJ2-5, with D possibly matching TRBD2 (5 bases). The CDR3 consists of 13 residues. CDR1 is LNHDA, CDR2 SQIVND, per germline (reference sequence). Between the trimmed V and J ends, which lost 8 bases and 5 bases, there was a span of 15 bases. Written as DNA, the CDR3 is TGTGCCAGTGGAGGATGGGGTTTCGAGACCCAGTACTTC. Translating gives CASGGWGFETQYF.

This clonotype has at least ten counts. The gene calls are TRBV6-6 and TRBJ1-5, with D unresolved. This CDR3 has 11 residues. Between the trimmed V and J ends, which lost 5 bases and 3 bases, there was a span of 2 bases. In germline, CDR1 is MNHNY, CDR2 SVGAGI (reference sequence). The CDR3 spells CASSDNQPQHF. CDR3 in DNA: TGTGCCAGCAGTGACAATCAGCCCCAGCATTTT.

In this sample, this clonotype turned up a few times. V is TRBV6-2 or TRBV6-3 and J is TRBJ1-5; 8 nucleotides align to TRBD1. The V gene end was trimmed by 5 bases and the J gene end by 6 bases; junction bases not matched to a gene: 6. Germline values: CDR1 MNHEY, CDR2 SVGEGT. There are 14 residues in the CDR3. The CDR3 nucleotides are TGTGCCAGCAGTCGAAGAGACAGGGGTCAGCCCCAGCATTTT. It translates to CASSRRDRGQPQHF.

In its sample, this clonotype was seen many times. The chain is built from TRBV7-2 and TRBJ2-7, with 10 positions matching TRBD1. Germline V gene lookup returns CDR1 SGHTA and CDR2 FQGNSA. This CDR3 spans 13 amino acids. V dropped 7 bases and J dropped 6; count of bases not matched to a gene: 6. The CDR3 bases are TGTGCCAGCACCCGACAGGGGGCGGGCGAGCAGTACTTC. The encoded protein is CASTRQGAGEQYF.

This clonotype was observed many times. The CDR3 reads CSAKGQTTGGELFF. The CDR3 DNA sequence: TGCAGTGCCAAGGGACAGACAACAGGCGGGGAGCTGTTTTTT. The V and J genes are TRBV20-1 and TRBJ2-2; TRBD1 aligns across 7 bases. Germline trimming cut 6 bases from V and 7 bases from J; bases unmatched to any gene: 11. The V gene's germline CDR1 is DFQATT and CDR2 SNEGSKA (reference sequence). The CDR3 is 14 residues long.

This chain links TRBV25-1 with TRBJ1-1, with D unclear. The CDR3 has 11 amino acids. The V gene lost 1 base and the J gene lost 11 bases, with 8 bases spanning the gap. Germline CDR1 and CDR2: MGHDK and SYGVNS. The CDR3 DNA is TGTGCCAGCAGTGAATCCCGGGGTGCTTTCTTT. Its translation: CASSESRGAFF.